This T cell receptor (beta chain) was recovered during a study of CD8 T cells in Susac syndrome. An input of roughly 0.45 to 1 ug of RNA was subjected to reverse transcription using random hexamers. The method of amplification for TCR beta CDR3 was immunoSEQ multiplex PCR, covering 54 Vbeta and 13 Jbeta. Each CDR3 protein is one row after TCRdb ran MiXCR on the immunoSEQ multiplex PCR reads. Among about 430,000 distinct CDR3 sequences listed, around 85% were seen once. Germline-derived CDR1 and CDR2 are MGHRA and YSYEKL. With 0 bases clipped from V and 6 bases from J, the junction kept 7 bases outside the gene matches. There are 17 residues in the CDR3. Sequencing targeted TCR beta in T cells from blood (CD8+ and CD4+). Negative isolation yielded the CD8+ and CD4+ T cells, while FACS enriched the TEMRA cells.

The specimen sequenced was CD8+ T cells from PBMCs. The source of this sequence is a human donor with multiple sclerosis. The chain links TRBV4-1 to TRBJ2-3; TRBD2 matches at 12 bases. CDR3 DNA: TGCGCCAGCAGCCAAGAACCTAGCGGGGGGGCCCCGGATACGCAGTATTTT. This sequence encodes CASSQEPSGGAPDTQYF.